The text below deals with one T cell receptor (beta chain). Its cognate antigen is unknown. After autologous stem cell transplantation all patients relapsed, and prior brentuximab vedotin exposure differed between cohorts. This CDR3 contains 12 residues. Germline loops: CDR1 PRHDT, CDR2 FYEKMQ (reference sequence). The trim removed 4 bases at V and 6 bases at J, leaving 3 bases unmatched. These data come from a study of PD-1 blockade in classical Hodgkin lymphoma. Regarding the study as a whole: By C4D1 there was a significant rise in CD4+ TCR diversity but not in CD8+ TCR diversity. Newly diagnosed patients were reported to start with lower TCR diversity than healthy donors. Any patient who commenced nivolumab under 1 year after ASCT was excluded. Whatever underlies the repertoire differences (possibly disease activity or prior therapy) remains undefined.

Repertoires were generated with immunoSEQ multiplex PCR, while TCRdb's copy carries only in-frame clones and drops some. The table shows about 94,000 clones, with approximately 89% occurring only once. V gene TRBV13 combines with J gene TRBJ2-7; TRBD1 matches at 7 bases. This specimen was peripheral blood mononuclear cells (PBMCs), taken before the second cycle of nivolumab. This clonotype originated in a human donor with classical Hodgkin lymphoma. CDR3 loop: CASSSTGFEQYF. CDR3 bases: TGTGCCAGCAGCTCGACAGGGTTCGAGCAGTACTTC.